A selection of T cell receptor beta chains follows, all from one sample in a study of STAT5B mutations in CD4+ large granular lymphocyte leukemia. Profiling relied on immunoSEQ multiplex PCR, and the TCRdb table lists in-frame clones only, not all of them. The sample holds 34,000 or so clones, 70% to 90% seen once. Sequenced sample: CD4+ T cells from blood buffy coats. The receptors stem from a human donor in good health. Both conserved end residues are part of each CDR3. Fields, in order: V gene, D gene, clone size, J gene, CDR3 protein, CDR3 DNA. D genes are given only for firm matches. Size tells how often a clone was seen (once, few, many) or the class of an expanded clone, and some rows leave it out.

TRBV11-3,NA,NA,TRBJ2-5,CASSPSRDRSSEQYF,TGTGCCAGCAGCCCCAGCCGGGACCGCTCGTCGGAGCAGTACTTC
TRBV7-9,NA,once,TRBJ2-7,CASSLGQSQYF,TGTGCCAGCAGCTTAGGACAGTCCCAGTACTTC
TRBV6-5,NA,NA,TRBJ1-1,CASRPDLNTEAFF,TGTGCCAGCAGACCGGATCTGAACACTGAAGCTTTCTTT
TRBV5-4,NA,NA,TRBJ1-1,CASSLRPNTEAFF,TGTGCCAGCAGCTTGAGACCTAACACTGAAGCTTTCTTT
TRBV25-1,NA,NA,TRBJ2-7,CASSPPSSYYEQYF,TGTGCCAGCAGCCCTCCCAGCAGCTACTACGAGCAGTACTTC
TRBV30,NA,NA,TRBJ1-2,CAWSLNAAGYGYTF,TGTGCCTGGAGTCTTAACGCCGCGGGCTATGGCTACACCTTC
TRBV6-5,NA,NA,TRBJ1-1,CASSYSSRGPYGEAFF,TGTGCCAGCAGTTACTCCTCCCGGGGACCTTATGGGGAAGCTTTCTTT
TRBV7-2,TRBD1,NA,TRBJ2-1,CASSHYDRVSYNEQFF,TGTGCCAGCAGCCATTATGACAGGGTGTCCTACAATGAGCAGTTCTTC
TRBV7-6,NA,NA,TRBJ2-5,CASSLISTGGTQYF,TGTGCCAGCAGCTTAATCAGTACCGGCGGGACCCAGTACTTC
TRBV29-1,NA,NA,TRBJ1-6,CSVVLHLNSPLHF,TGCAGCGTTGTATTACACCTAAATTCACCCCTCCACTTT
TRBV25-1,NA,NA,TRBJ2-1,CASSDLSIAGTYNEQFF,TGTGCCAGCAGTGATCTCTCAATCGCAGGGACCTACAATGAGCAGTTCTTC
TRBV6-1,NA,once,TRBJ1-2,CASSEPTGPNYGYTF,TGTGCCAGCAGTGAACCGACGGGCCCGAACTATGGCTACACCTTC
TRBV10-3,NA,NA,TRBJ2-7,CAISGVGSGEQYF,TGTGCCATCAGTGGTGTCGGGAGTGGGGAGCAGTACTTC
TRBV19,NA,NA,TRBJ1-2,CASSIDPANYGYTF,TGTGCCAGTAGTATAGATCCAGCTAACTATGGCTACACCTTC
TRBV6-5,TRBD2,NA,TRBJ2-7,CASRESGGASYEQYF,TGTGCCAGCCGAGAGTCGGGAGGGGCATCCTACGAGCAGTACTTC
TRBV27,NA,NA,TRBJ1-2,CASSQSGYTF,TGTGCCAGCAGTCAGAGTGGCTACACCTTC
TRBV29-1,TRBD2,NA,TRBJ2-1,CSVYSSGSVNEQFF,TGCAGCGTCTATTCTAGCGGGAGTGTTAATGAGCAGTTCTTC
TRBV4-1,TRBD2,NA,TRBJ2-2,CASRGGLKGGPAQGELFF,TGCGCCAGCAGGGGGGGTTTGAAGGGAGGGCCCGCGCAAGGGGAGCTGTTTTTT
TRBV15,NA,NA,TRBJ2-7,CATSRSGVGPAPYEQYF,TGTGCCACCAGCAGGTCCGGGGTCGGGCCGGCACCCTACGAGCAGTACTTC
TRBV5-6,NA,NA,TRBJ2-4,CASSLNRGAAGGVQYF,TGTGCCAGCAGCTTAAATCGGGGCGCAGCGGGCGGGGTTCAGTACTTC
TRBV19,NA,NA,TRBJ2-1,CASSIEGPRYDEQFF,TGTGCCAGTAGTATAGAGGGCCCACGGTACGATGAGCAGTTCTTC
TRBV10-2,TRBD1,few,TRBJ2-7,CASTGTVSYEQYF,TGCGCCAGCACTGGGACAGTCTCCTACGAGCAGTACTTC
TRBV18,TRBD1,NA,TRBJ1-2,CASSPGDRKRNNYGYTF,TGTGCCAGCTCACCAGGGGACAGAAAGAGAAATAACTATGGCTACACCTTC
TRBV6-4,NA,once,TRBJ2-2,CASRRGSNLNTGELFF,TGTGCCAGCAGAAGGGGTTCCAACTTAAACACCGGGGAGCTGTTTTTT
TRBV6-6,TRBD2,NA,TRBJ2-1,CASSYSTSGSANEQFF,TGTGCCAGCAGTTACTCGACTAGCGGGAGTGCCAATGAGCAGTTCTTC
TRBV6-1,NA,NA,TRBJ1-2,CASSRGSSGYTF,TGTGCCAGCAGTCGGGGGTCGAGTGGCTACACCTTC
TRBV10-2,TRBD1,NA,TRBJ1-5,CASSDPGQGVSDQPQHF,TGCGCCAGCAGTGATCCGGGACAGGGTGTTTCTGATCAGCCCCAGCATTTT
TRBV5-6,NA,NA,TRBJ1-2,CASSRSGTNYGYTF,TGTGCCAGCAGCCGCTCAGGGACTAACTATGGCTACACCTTC
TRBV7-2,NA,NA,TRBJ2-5,CASSPRWGETQYF,TGTGCCAGCAGCCCCCGATGGGGGGAGACCCAGTACTTC
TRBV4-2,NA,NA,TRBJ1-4,CASSRGDATNEKLFF,TGTGCCAGCAGCCGGGGGGACGCAACTAATGAAAAACTGTTTTTT